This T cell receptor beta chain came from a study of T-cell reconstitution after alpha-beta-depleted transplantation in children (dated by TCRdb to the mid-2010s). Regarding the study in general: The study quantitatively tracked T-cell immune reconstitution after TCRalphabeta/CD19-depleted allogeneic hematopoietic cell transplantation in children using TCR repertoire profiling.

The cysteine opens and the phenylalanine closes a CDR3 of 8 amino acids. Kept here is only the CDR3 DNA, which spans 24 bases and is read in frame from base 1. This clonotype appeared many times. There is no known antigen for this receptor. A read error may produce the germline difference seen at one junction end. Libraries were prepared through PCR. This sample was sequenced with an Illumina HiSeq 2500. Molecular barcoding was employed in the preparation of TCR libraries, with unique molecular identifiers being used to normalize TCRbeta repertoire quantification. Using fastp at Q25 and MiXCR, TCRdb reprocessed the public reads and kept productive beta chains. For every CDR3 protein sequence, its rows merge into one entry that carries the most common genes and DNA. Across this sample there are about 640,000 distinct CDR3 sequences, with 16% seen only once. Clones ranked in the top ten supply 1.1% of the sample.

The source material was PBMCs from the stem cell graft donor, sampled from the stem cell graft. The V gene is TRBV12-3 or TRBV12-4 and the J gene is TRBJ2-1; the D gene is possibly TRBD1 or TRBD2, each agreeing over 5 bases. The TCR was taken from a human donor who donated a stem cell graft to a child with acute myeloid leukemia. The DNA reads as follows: TGTGCCAGCAGTTTATGGGGGTTC. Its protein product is CASSLWGF.